The next 21 T cell receptor beta chains were all read from a single sample in a study of Ad26.COV2.S vaccination and SARS-CoV-2 variants. The protocol was immunoSEQ multiplex PCR, while the TCRdb copy is restricted to in-frame clones and leaves out a portion. The repertoire has 350,000 to 400,000 clones, around 91% of them found once; the top ten carry under 2%. The treatment: about 20 received Ad26.COV2.S at low or high dose, single or two shots; 5 received placebo; per-sample allocation not given. Collection of samples fell on day 63 after the first vaccine or placebo injection. The sequenced sample was peripheral blood, obtained in a trial of Ad26.COV2.S vaccine versus placebo. These receptors came from a person between 18 and 59 years old who received the Ad26.COV2.S COVID-19 vaccine or a placebo.

The chain carries TRBV28 and TRBJ2-1; 10 bases agree with TRBD2. This CDR3 comprises 18 residues. The germline CDR1 and CDR2 sequences are MDHEN and SYDVKM. J gave up 0 bases and V 2 bases, and 7 bases lay outside the gene matches. The CDR3 sequence: CASSLGLAGEFSYNEQFF. In DNA form, the CDR3 reads TGTGCCAGCAGTTTAGGTCTAGCGGGAGAGTTCTCCTACAATGAGCAGTTCTTC.

V gene TRBV5-6 combines with J gene TRBJ2-7; the D gene could be TRBD1 or TRBD2 (5 bases each). CDR1 and CDR2 (germline): SGHDT, YYEEEE. The CDR3 is 15 residues long. V shed 2 bases and J shed 3 bases, with 15 bases lying between them. CDR3 nucleotides: TGTGCCAGCAGCTTAAGTCTTGGGGGTGGCTACGAGCAGTACTTC. It translates to CASSLSLGGGYEQYF.

This rearrangement joins TRBV7-2 to TRBJ2-5; 9 bases line up with TRBD1. The CDR3 consists of 12 residues. Germline CDR1 SGHTA, CDR2 FQGNSA. Unmatched junction bases numbered 4, after V lost 5 bases and J lost 9 bases. The CDR3 sequence: CASSVDRGSQYF. In DNA, the CDR3 is TGTGCCAGCAGCGTTGACAGGGGGTCCCAGTACTTC.

The chain joins TRBV20-1 to TRBJ1-5; the D gene is possibly TRBD1 (5 bases). CDR1 is DFQATT, CDR2 SNEGSKA, per germline (reference sequence). CDR3 size: 11 residues. DNA for the CDR3: TGCGTGGGGGGATCGAATCAGCCCCAGCATTTT. It yields the protein CVGGSNQPQHF.

V usage is TRBV10-1 and J usage is TRBJ1-1; D unresolved. CDR3 length equals 13 residues. Trimming shortened V by 5 bases and J by 1 base, and 8 bases separated the two germline ends. Germline lookup yields CDR1 WNHNN and CDR2 SYGVQD (reference sequence). CDR3 coding DNA: TGCGCCAGCAGTTCGGATGCGAACACTGAAGCTTTCTTT. This encodes CASSSDANTEAFF.

Written as DNA, the CDR3 is TGTGCCAGCAGCCAACTAGCGGGAGTCTCTAGCACAGATACGCAGTATTTT. Amino acid sequence: CASSQLAGVSSTDTQYF. The chain uses TRBV14 and TRBJ2-3; 10 bases agree with TRBD2. Trimming cost V 2 bases and J 0 bases; bases outside gene matches: 5. The CDR3 length is 17 residues. Germline V gives CDR1 SGHDN, CDR2 FVKESK.

The J gene is TRBJ2-7, the V gene TRBV6-5; D is possibly TRBD1 (5 bases). CDR3 length: 12 residues. Germline CDR1 and CDR2: MNHEY and SVGAGI. The CDR3 loop reads CTSGQATYEQYF. The CDR3, as DNA: TGTACTTCAGGGCAGGCAACCTACGAGCAGTACTTC.

On this clone itself: The junction departs from germline at one end; a sequencing error may be responsible. The chain joins TRBV24-1 to TRBJ2-7, with D perhaps TRBD2 (5 bases). This CDR3 contains 14 residues. Germline V gives CDR1 KGHDR, CDR2 SFDVKD. The DNA for the CDR3 is TGTGCCACCAGTGGTGACGGAGGCTCCGACGAGCAGTACTTC. As protein: CATSGDGGSDEQYF.

This clone showed up just once. The rearrangement uses TRBV5-4 and TRBJ2-5; D gene uncertain. Germline CDR1 is SGHNT and CDR2 is YYREEE (reference sequence). Trimming cost V 3 bases and J 2 bases, with 11 bases left between them. The CDR3 is 14 residues long. DNA of the CDR3: TGTGCCAGCAGCTCTAAGCCCGGACAAGAGACCCAGTACTTC. Translated: CASSSKPGQETQYF.

V gene TRBV24-1 combines with J gene TRBJ1-1; D is unclear. This CDR3 is built from 15 residues. The germline gives CDR1 KGHDR, CDR2 SFDVKD. Trimming cost V 2 bases and J 3 bases, with 12 bases left between them. The CDR3 region is CATSDSREADTEAFF. The DNA for the CDR3 is TGTGCCACCAGTGATTCCCGGGAGGCGGACACTGAAGCTTTCTTT.

This chain uses TRBV6-6 with TRBJ2-3; 7 positions match TRBD2. The CDR3 runs to 15 residues. Germline assignment: CDR1 MNHNY and CDR2 SVGAGI (reference sequence). Trimming removed 5 bases from V and 1 base from J; junction bases left unmatched: 6. The CDR3, as DNA: TGTGCCAGCAGTCTCGGGACTACTGGCACAGATACGCAGTATTTT. Translated, it gives CASSLGTTGTDTQYF.

The rearrangement uses TRBV25-1 and TRBJ2-1; TRBD1 matches at 10 bases. Trimming at V came to 2 bases and at J to 5 bases, leaving 6 bases not matched to a gene. Germline assignment: CDR1 MGHDK and CDR2 SYGVNS. CDR3 length: 16 residues. CDR3: CASSELGTGDHNEQFF. Here the CDR3 DNA reads TGTGCCAGCAGTGAACTTGGGACAGGGGACCACAATGAGCAGTTCTTC.

The chain carries TRBV14 and TRBJ2-7; the match to TRBD1 covers 11 bases. The J segment lost 1 base and the V segment lost 3 bases, leaving 8 bases of the junction unmatched. Per germline, CDR1 SGHDN and CDR2 FVKESK. The CDR3 length is 17 residues. CDR3 amino acids: CASSQRRDRGVSYEQYF. Written as DNA, the CDR3 is TGTGCCAGCAGCCAGAGACGGGACAGGGGGGTTTCCTACGAGCAGTACTTC.

The chain has TRBV28 and TRBJ1-1; 10 bases line up with TRBD1. V shed 5 bases and J 5 bases; nucleotides not matched to a gene: 5. The length of the CDR3 is 14 residues. CDR1 and CDR2 from the germline V gene are MDHEN and SYDVKM. The CDR3 is CASSSRTGGTEAFF. CDR3 DNA sequence: TGTGCCAGCAGTAGCCGGACAGGGGGGACTGAAGCTTTCTTT.

V usage is TRBV7-9 and J usage is TRBJ1-6; D unresolved. Germline V gene lookup returns CDR1 SEHNR and CDR2 FQNEAQ (reference sequence). V lost 4 bases and J lost 7, with 5 bases in between. The CDR3 consists of 12 residues. In nucleotides, the CDR3 is TGTGCCAGCAGCTCTGAGAATTCACCCCTCCACTTT. Translating it yields CASSSENSPLHF. Filled out from reference TRBV7-9 and TRBJ1-6, the complete variable domain reads DTGVSQNPRHKITKRGQNVTFRCDPISEHNRLYWYRQTLGQGPEFLTYFQNEAQLEKSRLLSDRFSAERPKGSFSTLEIQRTEQGDSAMYLCASSSENSPLHFGNGTRLTVT.

The chain carries TRBV23-1 and TRBJ2-7; TRBD1 might be the D (6 bases). TRBV23-1 is given ORF status, its function remaining uncertain. Trimming shortened V by 8 bases and J by 0 bases, and 11 bases separated the two germline ends. The CDR3 loop spans 13 amino acids. The CDR3 here is CASGGHCSYEQYF. CDR3 bases: TGCGCCAGCGGGGGACACTGCTCCTACGAGCAGTACTTC.

V and J are TRBV4-1 and TRBJ2-4; 7 bases match TRBD2. The V and J ends lost 0 bases and 8 bases, in that order; junction bases with no gene match: 13. The CDR3 is made up of 17 amino acids. The V gene's germline CDR1 is MGHRA and CDR2 YSYEKL. In DNA, the CDR3 is TGCGCCAGCAGCCAAGAAGATGCGGGAGAGTATAGAGACATTCAGTACTTC. This codes for CASSQEDAGEYRDIQYF.

The chain couples TRBV2 to TRBJ2-7; D is uncertain. V shed 4 bases and J shed 2 bases, with 3 bases lying between them. The CDR3 consists of 11 residues. CDR1 and CDR2 (germline): SNHLY, FYNNEI. CDR3 nucleotide sequence: TGTGCCAGCAGTGCCCCCTACGAGCAGTACTTC. Amino acid sequence: CASSAPYEQYF.

The V call is TRBV11-2, the J call TRBJ2-1; maybe TRBD2 (6 bases). Trimming cost V 2 bases and J 5 bases, with 16 bases left between them. CDR1 is SGHAT, CDR2 FQNNGV, per germline. The CDR3 is 16 amino acids. CDR3 nucleotides: TGTGCCAGCAGCTTACTCGGGGGAGGAGCAGACAATGAGCAGTTCTTC. Its protein product is CASSLLGGGADNEQFF.

The chain links TRBV27 to TRBJ2-1, with 7 bases that match TRBD2. With V trimmed by 6 bases and J by 6 bases, 11 bases remained unmatched. Germline lookup yields CDR1 MNHEY and CDR2 SMNVEV (reference sequence). The CDR3 totals 15 residues. CDR3 sequence: CASRTERGSINEQFF. CDR3 in DNA: TGTGCCAGCAGGACCGAGCGGGGTTCAATCAATGAGCAGTTCTTC.

The chain joins TRBV25-1 to TRBJ1-4, with D possibly matching TRBD1 (6 bases). Germline CDR1 MGHDK, CDR2 SYGVNS. This CDR3 region has 13 residues. The V end lost 2 bases, the J end lost 6 bases, and 7 bases lay between the germline ends. As DNA, the CDR3 is TGTGCCAGCAGTGAACCAGGGGATGAAAAACTGTTTTTT. This gives the protein CASSEPGDEKLFF.